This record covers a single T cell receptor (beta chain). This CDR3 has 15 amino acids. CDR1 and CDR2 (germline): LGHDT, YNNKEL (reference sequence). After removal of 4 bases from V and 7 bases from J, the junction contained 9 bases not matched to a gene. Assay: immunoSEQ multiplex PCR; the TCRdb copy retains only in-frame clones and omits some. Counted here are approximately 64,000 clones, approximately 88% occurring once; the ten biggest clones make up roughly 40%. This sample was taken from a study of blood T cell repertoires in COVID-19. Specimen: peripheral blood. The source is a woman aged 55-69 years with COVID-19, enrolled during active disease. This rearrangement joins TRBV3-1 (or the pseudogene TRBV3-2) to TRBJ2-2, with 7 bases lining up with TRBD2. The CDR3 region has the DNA TGTGCCAGCAGCCGTCTGGGGAGGGCTGGCGGGGAGCTGTTTTTT. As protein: CASSRLGRAGGELFF.